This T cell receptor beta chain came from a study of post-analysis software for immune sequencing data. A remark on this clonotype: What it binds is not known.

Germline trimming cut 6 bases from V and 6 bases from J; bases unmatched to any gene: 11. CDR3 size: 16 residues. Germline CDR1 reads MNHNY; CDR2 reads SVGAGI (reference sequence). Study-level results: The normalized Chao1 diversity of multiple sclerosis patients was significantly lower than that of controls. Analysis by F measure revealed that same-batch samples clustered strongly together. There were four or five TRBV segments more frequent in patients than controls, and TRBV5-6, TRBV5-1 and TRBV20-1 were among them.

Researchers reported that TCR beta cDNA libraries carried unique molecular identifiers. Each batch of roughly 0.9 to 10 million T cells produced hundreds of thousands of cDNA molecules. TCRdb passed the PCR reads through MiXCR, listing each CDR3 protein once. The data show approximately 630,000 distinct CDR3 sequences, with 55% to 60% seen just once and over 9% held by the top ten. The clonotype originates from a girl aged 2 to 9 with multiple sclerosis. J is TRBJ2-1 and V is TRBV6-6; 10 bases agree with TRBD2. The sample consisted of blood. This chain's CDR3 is CASRGTGTSASNEQFF. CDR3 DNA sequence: TGTGCCAGCAGGGGAACCGGGACTAGCGCCAGCAATGAGCAGTTCTTC.